These 8 T cell receptor beta chains came from one sample sequenced in a study of cytomegalovirus exposure and HLA in healthy donors. The PCR made use of 60 Vbeta and 13 Jbeta primers. Data came from immunoSEQ multiplex PCR; TCRdb stores just in-frame clones and leaves some out. This sample yields roughly 80,000 clones, of which roughly 69% are seen a single time; approximately 7% belongs to the top ten. The sequenced sample was PBMCs. These receptors all come from a woman aged 45-59 years in good health and CMV-seropositive.

The CDR3 loop reads CASSGGTVNMNTEAFF. The CDR3 DNA is TGTGCCAGTAGTGGAGGGACGGTTAACATGAACACTGAAGCTTTCTTT. The J gene is TRBJ1-1, the V gene TRBV19; D perhaps matches TRBD1 (5 bases). This CDR3 comprises 16 residues. From germline, CDR1 is LNHDA and CDR2 SQIVND (reference sequence). The V end lost 5 bases, the J end lost 0 bases, and 16 bases lay between the germline ends.

The gene calls are TRBV9 and TRBJ2-1; 9 positions agree with TRBD2. The CDR3 has 14 residues. The J segment lost 4 bases and the V segment lost 6 bases, leaving 5 bases of the junction unmatched. The V gene's germline CDR1 is SGDLS and CDR2 YYNGEE. The CDR3 region is CASTQRGDYNEQFF. In nucleotides, the CDR3 is TGTGCCAGCACCCAGCGGGGGGATTACAATGAGCAGTTCTTC.

The V and J genes are TRBV6-5 and TRBJ1-3; no reliable D call. The ends were cut back, 0 bases at V and 0 bases at J, with 6 bases in the middle. CDR3 length equals 15 residues. CDR1 and CDR2 (germline): MNHEY, SVGAGI. CDR3 DNA: TGTGCCAGCAGTTACTCGAGACACTCTGGAAACACCATATATTTT. It specifies CASSYSRHSGNTIYF.

The gene calls are TRBV10-3 and TRBJ1-1, with 9 bases aligning to TRBD1. CDR3 length equals 13 residues. V gave up 11 bases and J gave up 1 base; unmatched junction bases: 5. Germline V gene sequence: CDR1 ENHRY, CDR2 SYGVKD. CDR3 sequence (DNA): TGTGCCTCTGGGGACAGGGAGAACACTGAAGCTTTCTTT. This codes for CASGDRENTEAFF.

V gene TRBV28 combines with J gene TRBJ1-2, with a possible D match to TRBD1 (5 bases). CDR3 size: 14 residues. The V and J ends lost 3 bases and 8 bases respectively, with 16 bases between them. Germline CDR1 MDHEN, CDR2 SYDVKM. The CDR3 region has the DNA TGTGCCAGCAGTTTGTCGAGCATGGGGGGAGGCTACACCTTC. Translating gives CASSLSSMGGGYTF.

V gene TRBV5-1 combines with J gene TRBJ2-1; D remains ambiguous. V lost 4 bases and J lost 0, with 5 bases in between. Germline CDR1 and CDR2: SGHRS and YFSETQ. The length of the CDR3 is 13 residues. CDR3 nucleotides: TGCGCCAGCAGCACTAACTCCTACAATGAGCAGTTCTTC. It translates to CASSTNSYNEQFF.

This clone was seen only a few times. The chain couples TRBV28 to TRBJ1-6; D possibly corresponds to TRBD1 (6 bases). Germline CDR1 and CDR2: MDHEN and SYDVKM. Trimming stripped 6 bases from V and 5 bases from J, with 11 bases between. The CDR3 length is 14 residues. The CDR3 nucleotides read TGTGCCAGCAGATGGACAGCGAATAATTCACCCCTCCACTTT. It translates to CASRWTANNSPLHF.

The chain uses TRBV6-6 and TRBJ1-2; possible D gene TRBD1, 5 bases. Trimming stripped 3 bases from V and 2 bases from J, with 10 bases between. The CDR3 sequence is 14 residues long. Germline CDR1 MNHNY, CDR2 SVGAGI (reference sequence). The CDR3 loop reads CASSYGSGNYGYTF. The CDR3 nucleotides read TGTGCCAGCAGTTATGGTTCAGGGAACTATGGCTACACCTTC.